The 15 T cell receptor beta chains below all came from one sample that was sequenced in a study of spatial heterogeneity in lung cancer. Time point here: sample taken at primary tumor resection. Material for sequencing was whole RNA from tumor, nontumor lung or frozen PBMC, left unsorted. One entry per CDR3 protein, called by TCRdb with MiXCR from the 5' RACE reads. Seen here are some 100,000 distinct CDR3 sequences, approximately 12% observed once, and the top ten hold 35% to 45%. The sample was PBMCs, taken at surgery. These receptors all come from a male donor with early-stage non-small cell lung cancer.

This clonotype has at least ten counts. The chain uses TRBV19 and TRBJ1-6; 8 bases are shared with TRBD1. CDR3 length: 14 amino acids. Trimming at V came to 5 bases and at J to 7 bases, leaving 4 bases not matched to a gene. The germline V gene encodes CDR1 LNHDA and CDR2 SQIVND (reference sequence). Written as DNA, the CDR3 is TGTGCCAGTAGTGGGACAGGCCACAATTCACCCCTCCACTTT. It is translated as CASSGTGHNSPLHF.

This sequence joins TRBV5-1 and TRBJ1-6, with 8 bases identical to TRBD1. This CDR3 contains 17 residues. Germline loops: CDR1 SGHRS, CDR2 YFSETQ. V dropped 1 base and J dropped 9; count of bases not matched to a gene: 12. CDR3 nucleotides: TGCGCCAGCAGCTTGACCGACAGGGGTCATTTCATTTCACCCCTCCACTTT. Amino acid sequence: CASSLTDRGHFISPLHF.

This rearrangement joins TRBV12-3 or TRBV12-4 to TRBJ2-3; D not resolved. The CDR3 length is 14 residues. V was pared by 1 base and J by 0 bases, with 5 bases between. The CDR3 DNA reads TGTGCCAGCAGTTTAGTGGGTAGCACAGATACGCAGTATTTT. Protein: CASSLVGSTDTQYF.

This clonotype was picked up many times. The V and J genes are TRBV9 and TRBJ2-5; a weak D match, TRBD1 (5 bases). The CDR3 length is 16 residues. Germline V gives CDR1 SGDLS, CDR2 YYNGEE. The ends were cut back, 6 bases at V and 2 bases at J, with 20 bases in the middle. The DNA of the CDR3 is TGTGCCAGCAATTCAAGTCCAGGGTGGGCGCAAGAGACCCAGTACTTC. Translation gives CASNSSPGWAQETQYF. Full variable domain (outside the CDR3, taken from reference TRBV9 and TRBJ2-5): DSGVTQTPKHLITATGQRVTLRCSPRSGDLSVYWYQQSLDQGLQFLIQYYNGEERAKGNILERFSAQQFPDLHSELNLSSLELGDSALYFCASNSSPGWAQETQYFGPGTRLLVL.

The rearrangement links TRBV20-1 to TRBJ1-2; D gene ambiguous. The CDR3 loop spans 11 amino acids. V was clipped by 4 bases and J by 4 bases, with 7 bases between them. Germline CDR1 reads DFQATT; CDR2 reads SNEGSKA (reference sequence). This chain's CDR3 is CSATLGYGYTF. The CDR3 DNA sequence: TGCAGTGCTACTTTGGGCTATGGCTACACCTTC.

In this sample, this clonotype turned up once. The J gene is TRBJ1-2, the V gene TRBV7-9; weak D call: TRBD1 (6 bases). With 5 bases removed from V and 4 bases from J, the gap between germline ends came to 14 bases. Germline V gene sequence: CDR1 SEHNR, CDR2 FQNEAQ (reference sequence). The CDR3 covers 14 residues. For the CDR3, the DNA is TGTGCCAGCAGCCCCTGGGGGGCAAGCTATGGCTACACCTTC. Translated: CASSPWGASYGYTF.

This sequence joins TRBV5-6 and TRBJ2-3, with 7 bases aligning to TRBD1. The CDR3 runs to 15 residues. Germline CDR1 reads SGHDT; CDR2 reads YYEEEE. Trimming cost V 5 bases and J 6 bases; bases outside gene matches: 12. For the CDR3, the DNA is TGTGCCAGCAGGAACTTTGACAGGGATCTGGATACGCAGTATTTT. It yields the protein CASRNFDRDLDTQYF. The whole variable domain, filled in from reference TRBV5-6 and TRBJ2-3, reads DAGVTQSPTHLIKTRGQQVTLRCSPKSGHDTVSWYQQALGQGPQFIFQYYEEEERQRGNFPDRFSGHQFPNYSSELNVNALLLGDSALYLCASRNFDRDLDTQYFGPGTRLTVL.

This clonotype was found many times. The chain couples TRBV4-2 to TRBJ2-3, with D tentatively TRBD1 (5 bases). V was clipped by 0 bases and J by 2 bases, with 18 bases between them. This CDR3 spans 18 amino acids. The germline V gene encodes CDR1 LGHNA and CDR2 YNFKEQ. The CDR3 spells CASSQDRNRGSSTDTQYF. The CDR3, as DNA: TGTGCCAGCAGCCAAGATCGGAATAGGGGCAGTTCCACAGATACGCAGTATTTT.

CDR3 sequence reads: CASSQAPVRHGELFF. For the CDR3, the DNA is TGCGCCAGCAGCCAAGCCCCAGTGCGACACGGGGAGCTGTTTTTT. This rearrangement joins TRBV4-3 to TRBJ2-2, with D uncertain. V lost 1 base and J lost 7, with 13 bases in between. The CDR3 extends over 15 amino acids. In germline, CDR1 is LGHNA, CDR2 YSLEER.

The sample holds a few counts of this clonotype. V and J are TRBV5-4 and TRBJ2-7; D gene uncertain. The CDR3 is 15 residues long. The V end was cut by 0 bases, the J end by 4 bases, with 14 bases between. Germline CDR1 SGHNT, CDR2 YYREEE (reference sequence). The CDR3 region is CASSLESSGRYEQYF. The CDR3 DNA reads TGTGCCAGCAGCTTGGAGAGCAGTGGTAGATACGAGCAGTACTTC. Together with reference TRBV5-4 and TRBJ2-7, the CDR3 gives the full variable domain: ETGVTQSPTHLIKTRGQQVTLRCSSQSGHNTVSWYQQALGQGPQFIFQYYREEENGRGNFPPRFSGLQFPNYSSELNVNALELDDSALYLCASSLESSGRYEQYFGPGTRLTVT.

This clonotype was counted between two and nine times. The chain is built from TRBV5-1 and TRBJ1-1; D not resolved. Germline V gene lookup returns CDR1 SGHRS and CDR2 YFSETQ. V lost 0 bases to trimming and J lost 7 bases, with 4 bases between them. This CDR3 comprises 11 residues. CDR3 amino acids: CASSLGFEAFF. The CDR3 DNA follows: TGCGCCAGCAGCTTGGGGTTTGAAGCTTTCTTT.

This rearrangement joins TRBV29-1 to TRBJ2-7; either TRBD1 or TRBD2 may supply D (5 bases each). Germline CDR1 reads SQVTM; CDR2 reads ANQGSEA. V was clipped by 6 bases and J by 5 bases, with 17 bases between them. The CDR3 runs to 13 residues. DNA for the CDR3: TGCAGCGTCGGGACCGTCCCGCCCCACGAGCAGTACTTC. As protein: CSVGTVPPHEQYF.

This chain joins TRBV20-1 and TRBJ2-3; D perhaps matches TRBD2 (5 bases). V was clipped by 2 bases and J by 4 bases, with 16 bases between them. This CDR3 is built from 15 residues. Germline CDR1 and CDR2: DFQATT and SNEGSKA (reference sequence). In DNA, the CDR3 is TGCAGTGCTAGAAATCCCCGGGCGAGGGCAGATACGCAGTATTTT. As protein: CSARNPRARADTQYF.

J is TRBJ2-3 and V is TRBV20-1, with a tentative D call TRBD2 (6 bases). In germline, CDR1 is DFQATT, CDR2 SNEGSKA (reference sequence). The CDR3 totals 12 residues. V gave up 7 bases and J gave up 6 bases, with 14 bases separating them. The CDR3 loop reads CSGWSGGDTQYF. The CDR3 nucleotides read TGCAGTGGTTGGTCTGGGGGGGATACGCAGTATTTT.

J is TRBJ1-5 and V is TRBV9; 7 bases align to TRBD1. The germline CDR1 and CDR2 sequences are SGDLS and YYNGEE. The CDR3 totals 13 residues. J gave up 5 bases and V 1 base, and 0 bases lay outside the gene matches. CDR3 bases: TGTGCCAGCAGCGTAACAGGGGATCAGCCCCAGCATTTT. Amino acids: CASSVTGDQPQHF.